Given below is one T cell receptor (beta chain) in context. The data belong to a study of blood T cell repertoires in COVID-19. Clones were read by immunoSEQ multiplex PCR, and TCRdb kept only the in-frame ones, dropping some. The sample shows 130,000 to 150,000 clones, more than 70% of them seen only once. Germline trimming cut 4 bases from V and 8 bases from J; bases unmatched to any gene: 3. Germline loops: CDR1 LNHDA, CDR2 SQIVND (reference sequence). CDR3 length: 13 amino acids. The rearrangement uses TRBV19 and TRBJ2-1; 9 positions agree with TRBD1. Sequenced input: peripheral blood. The clonotype comes from a human donor in a cohort sampled during active COVID-19. The CDR3 DNA is TGTGCCAGTAGTAGGGACAGGGTGTATGAGCAGTTCTTC. Amino acids: CASSRDRVYEQFF.